Included here is one T cell receptor (beta chain) sequence, with context. The antigen is not known. After removal of 4 bases from V and 5 bases from J, the junction contained 8 bases not matched to a gene. Germline V gene sequence: CDR1 GTSNPN, CDR2 SVGIG (reference sequence). This CDR3 region has 14 residues. The record originates from a study of siplizumab effects on memory and regulatory T cells. TCRdb's copy holds only in-frame clones and misses some; the assay was immunoSEQ multiplex PCR. The sample lists roughly 120,000 clones; about 94% were seen once. Study-wide results and caveats: Fewer alloreactive sequences mapped to unstimulated CD4+ memory cells under siplizumab.

The sequencing sample was made of non-Treg CD4+ T cells sorted from blood. This TCR derives from a human donor in good health. The rearrangement joins TRBV30 to TRBJ2-5; 9 bases agree with TRBD2. The chain's CDR3 is CAWTSGNFQETQYF. CDR3 nucleotide sequence: TGTGCCTGGACTAGCGGGAACTTCCAGGAGACCCAGTACTTC.